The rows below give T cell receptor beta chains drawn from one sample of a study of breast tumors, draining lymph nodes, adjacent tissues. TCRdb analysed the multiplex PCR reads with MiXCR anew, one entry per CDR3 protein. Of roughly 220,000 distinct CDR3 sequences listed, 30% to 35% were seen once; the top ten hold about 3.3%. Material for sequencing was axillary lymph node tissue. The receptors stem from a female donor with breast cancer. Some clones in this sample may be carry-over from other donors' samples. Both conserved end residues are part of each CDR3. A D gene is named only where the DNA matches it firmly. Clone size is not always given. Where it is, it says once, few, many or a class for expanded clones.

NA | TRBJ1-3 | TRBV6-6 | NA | CASSHSTQSSGNTIYF | TGTGCCAGCAGTCACTCGACGCAGAGCTCTGGAAACACCATATATTTT
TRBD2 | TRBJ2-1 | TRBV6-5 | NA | CASSYGLAVRNEQFF | TGTGCCAGCAGTTACGGACTAGCGGTTCGGAATGAGCAGTTCTTC
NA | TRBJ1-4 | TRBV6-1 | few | CASSEVIQGSANEKLFF | TGTGCCAGCAGTGAAGTGATACAAGGCTCCGCTAATGAAAAACTGTTTTTT
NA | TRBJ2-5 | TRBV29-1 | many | CSVAGGRETQYF | TGCAGCGTTGCGGGGGGCCGAGAGACCCAGTACTTC
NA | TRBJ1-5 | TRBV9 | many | CASSPAGNSNQPQHF | TGTGCCAGCAGCCCCGCGGGGAATAGCAATCAGCCCCAGCATTTT
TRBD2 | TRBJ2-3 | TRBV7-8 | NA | CASSRGLADEQYF | TGTGCCAGCAGCCGTGGACTAGCCGATGAGCAGTATTTT
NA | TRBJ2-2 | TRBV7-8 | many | CASSPPGRIDTGELFF | TGTGCCAGCAGCCCCCCAGGGAGGATAGACACCGGGGAGCTGTTTTTT
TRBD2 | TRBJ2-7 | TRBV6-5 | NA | CARRLAGGYEQYF | TGTGCCAGAAGACTAGCGGGGGGATACGAGCAGTACTTC
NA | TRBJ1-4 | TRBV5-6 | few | CASSLFMDNGPEKLFF | TGTGCCAGCAGCCTATTTATGGACAACGGACCTGAAAAACTGTTTTTT
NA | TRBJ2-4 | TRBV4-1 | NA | CASSQERKGDIQYF | TGCGCCAGCAGCCAAGAGCGGAAGGGAGACATTCAGTACTTC
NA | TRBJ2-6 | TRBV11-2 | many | CASSLGASGANVLTF | TGTGCCAGCAGTCTTGGGGCTTCTGGGGCCAACGTCCTGACTTTC
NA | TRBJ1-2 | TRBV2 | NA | CASSETLAQVGGYTF | TGTGCCAGCAGTGAGACGCTGGCTCAGGTAGGCGGCTACACCTTC
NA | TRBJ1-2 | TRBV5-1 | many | CASSLTVGYGYTF | TGCGCCAGCAGCTTGACAGTAGGCTATGGCTACACCTTC
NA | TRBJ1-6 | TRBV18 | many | CASSPSVGVDNSPLHF | TGTGCCAGCTCACCCTCGGTGGGTGTCGATAATTCACCCCTCCACTTT
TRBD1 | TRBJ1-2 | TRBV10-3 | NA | CAISGSTGGNYGYTF | TGTGCCATCAGTGGATCGACAGGGGGCAACTATGGCTACACCTTC
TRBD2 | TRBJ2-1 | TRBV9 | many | CASSQPGLANEQFF | TGTGCCAGCAGTCAACCGGGACTAGCAAATGAGCAGTTCTTC
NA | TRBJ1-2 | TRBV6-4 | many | CASRGTSAGGGYTF | TGTGCCAGCAGAGGGACATCGGCGGGTGGCGGCTACACCTTC
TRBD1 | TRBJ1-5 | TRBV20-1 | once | CSASPGQSPRYEHF | TGCAGTGCCAGCCCGGGACAGAGCCCTAGATACGAGCATTTT
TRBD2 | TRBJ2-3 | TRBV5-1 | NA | CASSLELAGRNEQYF | TGCGCCAGCAGCTTGGAACTAGCGGGGAGGAATGAGCAGTATTTT
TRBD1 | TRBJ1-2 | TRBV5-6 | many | CASSLQGANYGYTF | TGTGCCAGCAGCTTGCAGGGGGCCAACTATGGCTACACCTTC
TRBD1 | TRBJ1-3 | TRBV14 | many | CASSPTGQGGFGNTIYF | TGTGCCAGCAGCCCTACGGGACAGGGGGGATTTGGAAACACCATATATTTT
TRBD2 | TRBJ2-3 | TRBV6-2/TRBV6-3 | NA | CASSPRFTIAGVSTDTQYF | TGTGCCAGCAGCCCACGGTTCACAATAGCGGGGGTTAGCACAGATACGCAGTATTTT
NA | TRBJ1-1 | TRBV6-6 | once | CASSYPRASVFEAFF | TGTGCCAGCAGTTACCCGAGGGCATCCGTTTTTGAAGCTTTCTTT
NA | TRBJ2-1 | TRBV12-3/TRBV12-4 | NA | CASSFSMSYNEQFF | TGTGCCAGCAGTTTTTCCATGTCGTACAATGAGCAGTTCTTC